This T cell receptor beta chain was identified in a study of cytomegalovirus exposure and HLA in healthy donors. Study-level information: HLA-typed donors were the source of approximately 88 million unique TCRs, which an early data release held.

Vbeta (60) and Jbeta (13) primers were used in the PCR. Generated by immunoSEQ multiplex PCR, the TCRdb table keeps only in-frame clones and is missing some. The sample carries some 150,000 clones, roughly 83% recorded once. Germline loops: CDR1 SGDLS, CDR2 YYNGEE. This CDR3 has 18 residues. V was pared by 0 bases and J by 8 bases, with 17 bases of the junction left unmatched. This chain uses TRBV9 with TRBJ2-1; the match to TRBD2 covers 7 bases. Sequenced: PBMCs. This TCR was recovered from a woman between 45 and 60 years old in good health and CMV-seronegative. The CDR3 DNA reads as TGTGCCAGCAGCGTAGGTTCTAGCGGACGGCCGGAACGGGATGAGCAGTTCTTC. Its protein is CASSVGSSGRPERDEQFF.